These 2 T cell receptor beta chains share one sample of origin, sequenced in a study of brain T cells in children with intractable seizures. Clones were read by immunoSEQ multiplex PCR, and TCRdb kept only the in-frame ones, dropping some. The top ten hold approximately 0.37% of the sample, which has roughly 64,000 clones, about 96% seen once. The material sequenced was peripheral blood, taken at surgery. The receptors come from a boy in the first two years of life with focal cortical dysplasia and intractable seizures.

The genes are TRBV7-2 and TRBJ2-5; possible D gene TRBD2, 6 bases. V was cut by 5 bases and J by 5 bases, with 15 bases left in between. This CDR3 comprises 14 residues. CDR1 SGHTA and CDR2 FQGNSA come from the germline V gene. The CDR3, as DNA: TGTGCCAGCAGCCCTTTTCCGGGGGAGGAGACCCAGTACTTC. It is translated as CASSPFPGEETQYF.

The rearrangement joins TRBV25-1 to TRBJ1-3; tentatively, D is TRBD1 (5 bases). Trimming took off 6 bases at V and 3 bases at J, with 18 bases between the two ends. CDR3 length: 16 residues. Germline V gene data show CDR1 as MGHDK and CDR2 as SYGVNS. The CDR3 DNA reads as TGTGCCAGCAGCCCAAGCCTGGGGGGGAATGGAAACACCATATATTTT. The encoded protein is CASSPSLGGNGNTIYF.